Listed here are 30 T cell receptor beta chains from one sample, sequenced in a study of technical replicates of blood from four donors. Using immunoSEQ multiplex PCR, the repertoire was profiled, and TCRdb retains in-frame clones only, with some absent. The sample records 50,000 to 55,000 clones, about 86% being singletons. Material: PBMCs. These receptor sequences come from a human donor in good health. Some clones in this sample may be carry-over from other donors' samples.

The chain is built from TRBV29-1 and TRBJ2-1, with D perhaps matching TRBD2 (5 bases). The CDR3 is 13 residues long. Looked up from germline, CDR1 is SQVTM and CDR2 is ANQGSEA. V shed 7 bases and J shed 10 bases, with 20 bases lying between them. CDR3 DNA sequence: TGCAGCGCCCTATCGGGGTTTGAAAGCGAGCAGTTCTTC. It translates to CSALSGFESEQFF.

The chain uses TRBV5-1 and TRBJ2-3, with D unresolved. Germline assignment: CDR1 SGHRS and CDR2 YFSETQ. Trimming took off 2 bases at V and 4 bases at J, with 5 bases between the two ends. There are 12 residues in the CDR3. DNA of the CDR3: TGCGCCAGCAGCTTCAGCGCAGATACGCAGTATTTT. Translated, it gives CASSFSADTQYF.

This chain joins TRBV4-2 and TRBJ1-6, with D perhaps matching TRBD1 (6 bases). Germline CDR1 and CDR2: LGHNA and YNFKEQ. This CDR3 is 17 amino acids long. The germline V and J ends were trimmed by 0 bases and 10 bases, with 19 bases remaining between them. The CDR3 coding sequence is TGTGCCAGCAGCCAAGAGGGAGGGGGGGGATATAGATCACCCCTCCACTTT. Its translation: CASSQEGGGGYRSPLHF.

J is TRBJ1-1 and V is TRBV6-5; D is perhaps TRBD1 (5 bases). V lost 4 bases and J 5 bases, leaving 14 bases between the germline ends. This CDR3 has 14 amino acids. Per germline, CDR1 MNHEY and CDR2 SVGAGI. CDR3 sequence: CASSSQAGPTEAFF. The CDR3 nucleotides read TGTGCCAGCAGTTCACAGGCCGGGCCAACTGAAGCTTTCTTT.

The chain employs TRBV7-2 and TRBJ1-1; 7 positions match TRBD1. The CDR3 contains 11 residues. V was clipped by 6 bases and J by 8 bases; unmatched bases: 3. Germline-derived CDR1 and CDR2 are SGHTA and FQGNSA. The CDR3 here is CASSRDSEAFF. As DNA, the CDR3 is TGTGCCAGCAGTCGGGACAGCGAAGCTTTCTTT. The variable domain in full, with the rest retrieved from reference TRBV7-2 and TRBJ1-1, is GAGVSQSPSNKVTEKGKDVELRCDPISGHTALYWYRQSLGQGLEFLIYFQGNSAPDKSGLPSDRFSAERTGGSVSTLTIQRTQQEDSAVYLCASSRDSEAFFGQGTRLTVV.

This chain joins TRBV5-6 and TRBJ2-4, with TRBD1 identical over 9 bases. The CDR3 has 14 amino acids. Germline CDR1 and CDR2: SGHDT and YYEEEE. V lost 2 bases and J lost 6; bases outside the gene matches: 3. The CDR3 sequence: CASSFGTGSNIQYF. CDR3 DNA: TGTGCCAGCAGCTTTGGGACAGGGTCAAACATTCAGTACTTC.

The chain links TRBV11-3 to TRBJ2-7, with 7 bases matching TRBD1. The CDR3 sequence is 13 residues long. V gave up 6 bases and J gave up 3 bases; unmatched junction bases: 5. Per germline, CDR1 SGHNT and CDR2 YENEEA. DNA for the CDR3: TGTGCCAGCAGTGTTAGACAGGGCTACGAGCAGTACTTC. This sequence encodes CASSVRQGYEQYF.

The chain carries TRBV15 and TRBJ2-7, with 7 bases identical to TRBD2. V shed 0 bases, J shed 7 bases, and the junction held 15 bases outside the gene matches. CDR1 LNHNV and CDR2 YYDKDF come from the germline V gene (reference sequence). This CDR3 contains 17 residues. DNA of the CDR3: TGTGCCACCAGCAGAGATTTCGGGAGCGGGGTCCTGGGGGAGCAGTACTTC. Its translation: CATSRDFGSGVLGEQYF.

The rearrangement joins TRBV29-1 to TRBJ1-5; 7 bases align to TRBD1. Germline CDR1 reads SQVTM; CDR2 reads ANQGSEA. There are 14 residues in the CDR3. Germline trimming cut 6 bases from V and 7 bases from J; bases unmatched to any gene: 12. The CDR3 nucleotides are TGCAGCGTGGGCGGGCAGGGGGACGGCCAGCCCCAGCATTTT. Its translation is CSVGGQGDGQPQHF.

This chain links TRBV5-1 with TRBJ1-2; a possible D gene is TRBD1 (6 bases). Germline assignment: CDR1 SGHRS and CDR2 YFSETQ. The length of the CDR3 is 14 residues. Trimming took off 6 bases at V and 6 bases at J, with 18 bases between the two ends. The CDR3 DNA reads TGCGCCAGCACCCGGGGGGCGCAGGGTGATGGCTACACCTTC. This translates into CASTRGAQGDGYTF.

J is TRBJ1-3 and V is TRBV18; D gene ambiguous. CDR3 length: 14 amino acids. Trimming took 1 base from V and 4 from J, leaving 8 bases between them. In germline, CDR1 is KGHSH, CDR2 LQKENI. The CDR3, as DNA: TGTGCCAGCTCACCACTTAACACAGGAAACACCATATATTTT. It yields the protein CASSPLNTGNTIYF.

The chain combines TRBV5-1 with TRBJ2-7; D uncertain. Germline V gives CDR1 SGHRS, CDR2 YFSETQ. The CDR3 loop spans 14 amino acids. Trimming pared 1 base from V and 0 bases from J, leaving 8 bases between. The CDR3 reads CASSLTVSSYEQYF. CDR3 sequence (DNA): TGCGCCAGCAGCTTGACTGTGAGCTCCTACGAGCAGTACTTC.

The chain joins TRBV9 to TRBJ1-2; 9 nucleotides agree with TRBD1. The trim removed 0 bases at V and 6 bases at J, leaving 3 bases unmatched. Looked up from germline, CDR1 is SGDLS and CDR2 is YYNGEE. The CDR3 length is 14 residues. The CDR3 here is CASSVGQGGNGYTF. The CDR3 region has the DNA TGTGCCAGCAGCGTAGGACAGGGGGGCAATGGCTACACCTTC.

V is TRBV9 and J is TRBJ1-1; tentatively, D is TRBD1 (6 bases). V was pared by 3 bases and J by 1 base, with 10 bases between. Per the germline V gene, CDR1 is SGDLS and CDR2 is YYNGEE. The CDR3 extends over 14 amino acids. This chain's CDR3 is CASSETGRNTEAFF. The CDR3 coding sequence is TGTGCCAGCAGCGAAACAGGGAGGAACACTGAAGCTTTCTTT.

This chain links TRBV10-3 with TRBJ2-7, with a weak D call TRBD1 (5 bases). V dropped 3 bases and J dropped 4 bases, with 13 bases sitting between them. The V gene's germline CDR1 is ENHRY and CDR2 SYGVKD. The length of the CDR3 is 14 residues. The CDR3 loop is CAISDRGVGYEQYF. The CDR3 DNA is TGTGCCATCAGTGATAGGGGCGTTGGTTACGAGCAGTACTTC.

Here the CDR3 DNA reads TGTGCCAGCAGCCACGGACAGGGCGGCTCTGGGGCCAACGTCCTGACTTTC. Its protein product is CASSHGQGGSGANVLTF. This chain links TRBV11-3 with TRBJ2-6, with 8 bases that match TRBD1. The CDR3 is made up of 17 amino acids. CDR1 is SGHNT and CDR2 is YENEEA in the germline V gene. Losses at the gene ends were 5 bases for V and 0 bases for J; bases not matched to a gene: 6.

V usage is TRBV30 and J usage is TRBJ2-1; 9 bases fit TRBD2. The CDR3 extends over 16 amino acids. Germline assignment: CDR1 GTSNPN and CDR2 SVGIG (reference sequence). Trimming cost V 1 base and J 2 bases; bases outside gene matches: 6. CDR3: CAWSALTSGPYNEQFF. The CDR3 region has the DNA TGTGCCTGGAGTGCCCTGACTAGCGGTCCCTACAATGAGCAGTTCTTC. The full variable domain, completed using reference TRBV30 and TRBJ2-1, is SQTIHQWPATLVQPVGSPLSLECTVEGTSNPNLYWYRQAAGRGLQLLFYSVGIGQISSEVPQNLSASRPQDRQFILSSKKLLLSDSGFYLCAWSALTSGPYNEQFFGPGTRLTVL.

The V and J genes are TRBV29-1 and TRBJ2-1; 7 positions agree with TRBD2. CDR1 and CDR2 from the germline V gene are SQVTM and ANQGSEA. There are 15 residues in the CDR3. V dropped 7 bases and J dropped 8; count of bases not matched to a gene: 17. CDR3 sequence (DNA): TGCAGCGCTGGGGGGAGGGAGCTGCGGTGGGATGAGCAGTTCTTC. This gives the protein CSAGGRELRWDEQFF.

CDR3 in amino acids: CASSLTSGGANEQFF. The CDR3 nucleotides are TGCGCCAGCAGTCTGACTAGCGGGGGGGCGAATGAGCAGTTCTTC. This chain connects TRBV4-1 to TRBJ2-1, with 14 bases aligning to TRBD2. CDR1 is MGHRA, CDR2 YSYEKL, per germline. The CDR3 runs to 15 residues. V lost 6 bases, J lost 7 bases, and 5 bases stayed unmatched.

The J gene is TRBJ1-2, the V gene TRBV10-3; D might be TRBD1 (6 bases). The CDR3 contains 13 residues. Germline CDR1 ENHRY, CDR2 SYGVKD. Trimming stripped 6 bases from V and 4 bases from J, with 12 bases between. The CDR3 sequence: CAIRQGTVYGYTF. DNA for the CDR3: TGTGCCATCAGGCAGGGGACGGTCTATGGCTACACCTTC.

The rearrangement links TRBV7-3 to TRBJ2-1, with D perhaps matching TRBD2 (6 bases). Germline lookup yields CDR1 SGHTA and CDR2 FQGTGA. The V and J ends lost 5 bases and 6 bases respectively, with 14 bases between them. CDR3 size: 14 residues. In DNA form, the CDR3 reads TGTGCCAGCAGCCTAGGACTAAGAAGCAATGAGCAGTTCTTC. Encoded protein: CASSLGLRSNEQFF.

V usage is TRBV11-2 and J usage is TRBJ1-6; 7 positions agree with TRBD1. Trimming at V came to 5 bases and at J to 6 bases, leaving 4 bases not matched to a gene. Germline V gene lookup returns CDR1 SGHAT and CDR2 FQNNGV. The CDR3 is made up of 14 amino acids. CDR3 loop: CASSTRDSNSPLHF. CDR3 DNA sequence: TGTGCCAGCAGCACCCGGGACAGTAATTCACCCCTCCACTTT.

The chain combines TRBV19 with TRBJ2-7; D is ambiguous. CDR1 and CDR2 from the germline V gene are LNHDA and SQIVND (reference sequence). Trimming took 6 bases from V and 7 from J, leaving 16 bases between them. CDR3 length equals 13 residues. In DNA, the CDR3 is TGTGCCAGTAGCCGCTCATCCCTGGAGGAGCAGTACTTC. Translated: CASSRSSLEEQYF. Full variable domain (remainder filled in from reference TRBV19 and TRBJ2-7): DGGITQSPKYLFRKEGQNVTLSCEQNLNHDAMYWYRQDPGQGLRLIYYSQIVNDFQKGDIAEGYSVSREKKESFPLTVTSAQKNPTAFYLCASSRSSLEEQYFGPGTRLTVT.

The V and J genes are TRBV9 and TRBJ2-1; 15 bases fit TRBD2. From germline, CDR1 is SGDLS and CDR2 YYNGEE. The CDR3 runs to 17 residues. V was clipped by 4 bases and J by 9 bases; unmatched bases: 11. For the CDR3, the DNA is TGTGCCAGCAGCACGGGACTAGCGGGAGGAAAAGGGGGTGAGCAGTTCTTC. Its protein product is CASSTGLAGGKGGEQFF.

The V gene is TRBV7-2, the J gene TRBJ1-1; D may be TRBD1 (6 bases). V lost 5 bases and J 5 bases, leaving 15 bases between the germline ends. Germline lookup yields CDR1 SGHTA and CDR2 FQGNSA. This CDR3 contains 14 residues. CDR3: CASSRLGRGTEAFF. CDR3 sequence (DNA): TGTGCCAGCAGCCGACTTGGGAGGGGGACTGAAGCTTTCTTT.

The rearrangement joins TRBV6-1 to TRBJ1-3, with D maybe TRBD1 (5 bases). V lost 6 bases and J lost 4, with 13 bases in between. Germline CDR1 MNHNS, CDR2 SASEGT. The CDR3 contains 14 residues. CDR3 residues: CASSGQGGGNTIYF. The DNA for the CDR3 is TGTGCCAGCAGCGGGCAGGGAGGAGGAAACACCATATATTTT.

The V and J genes are TRBV2 and TRBJ2-7; 7 bases map to TRBD1. This CDR3 has 14 residues. Trimming at V came to 10 bases and at J to 3 bases, leaving 12 bases not matched to a gene. Germline CDR1 SNHLY, CDR2 FYNNEI. The CDR3 sequence: CATARDSTSYEQYF. In DNA form, the CDR3 reads TGTGCCACAGCACGGGACAGCACAAGCTACGAGCAGTACTTC.

This chain uses TRBV5-1 with TRBJ1-5, with D possibly TRBD1 on 6 matching bases. CDR3 length: 15 amino acids. Trimming stripped 0 bases from V and 1 base from J, with 8 bases between. Per germline, CDR1 SGHRS and CDR2 YFSETQ. The CDR3 protein is CASSLAGASNQPQHF. The CDR3 coding sequence is TGCGCCAGCAGCTTGGCAGGGGCAAGCAATCAGCCCCAGCATTTT.

The chain carries TRBV6-1 and TRBJ2-3, with TRBD1 matching 11 bases. Per germline, CDR1 MNHNS and CDR2 SASEGT. With 6 bases clipped from V and 8 bases from J, the junction kept 10 bases outside the gene matches. CDR3 length: 15 amino acids. The CDR3 nucleotides are TGTGCCAGCAGCTCCGGGACAGGGGGTGGGGGTACGCAGTATTTT. This codes for CASSSGTGGGGTQYF.

The chain uses TRBV13 and TRBJ2-1; TRBD2 matches at 7 bases. The CDR3 runs to 16 residues. The V and J ends lost 4 bases and 5 bases, in that order; junction bases with no gene match: 11. The germline V gene encodes CDR1 PRHDT and CDR2 FYEKMQ (reference sequence). The DNA for the CDR3 is TGTGCCAGCAGCTCGGTGGGAGGGGAAGGGAACAATGAGCAGTTCTTC. Residues: CASSSVGGEGNNEQFF. Full variable domain (remainder filled in from reference TRBV13 and TRBJ2-1): AAGVIQSPRHLIKEKRETATLKCYPIPRHDTVYWYQQGPGQDPQFLISFYEKMQSDKGSIPDRFSAQQFSDYHSELNMSSLELGDSALYFCASSSVGGEGNNEQFFGPGTRLTVL.